These 9 T cell receptor beta chains share one sample of origin, sequenced in a study of cytomegalovirus exposure and HLA in healthy donors. PCR amplification relied on 60 Vbeta primers (plus 13 Jbeta primers). Repertoires were generated with immunoSEQ multiplex PCR, while TCRdb's copy carries only in-frame clones and drops some. The data contain about 130,000 clones, under 75% of them singletons. Specimen: PBMCs. The receptor source for this set is a middle-aged woman in good health and CMV-seronegative.

The chain recombines TRBV4-2 with TRBJ2-2, with TRBD1 matching 7 bases. This CDR3 contains 15 residues. From germline, CDR1 is LGHNA and CDR2 YNFKEQ. Germline trimming cut 8 bases from V and 1 base from J; bases unmatched to any gene: 7. DNA for the CDR3: TGTGCCAGCCGGATCAGGGGGATGAACACCGGGGAGCTGTTTTTT. It is translated as CASRIRGMNTGELFF.

CDR3 protein: CASSSGLASNEQFF. The CDR3 nucleotides are TGTGCCAGCAGCTCGGGACTAGCGAGCAATGAGCAGTTCTTC. The V gene is TRBV6-5, the J gene TRBJ2-1; 10 nucleotides align to TRBD2. With 6 bases clipped from V and 6 bases from J, the junction kept 5 bases outside the gene matches. The CDR3 length is 14 residues. Germline values: CDR1 MNHEY, CDR2 SVGAGI.

This clone was picked up a small number of times. The rearrangement uses TRBV5-6 and TRBJ2-4, with TRBD1 as a possible D gene (6 bases). Per the germline V gene, CDR1 is SGHDT and CDR2 is YYEEEE. The CDR3 runs to 16 residues. V lost 0 bases and J 0 bases, leaving 10 bases between the germline ends. In DNA form, the CDR3 reads TGTGCCAGCAGCTTGGGGGACACACTAGCCAAAAACATTCAGTACTTC. It codes for CASSLGDTLAKNIQYF.

V gene TRBV7-8 combines with J gene TRBJ1-3; 8 nucleotides match TRBD1. CDR1 and CDR2 (germline): SGHVS, FQNEAQ. The CDR3 extends over 16 amino acids. With V trimmed by 4 bases and J by 4 bases, 9 bases remained unmatched. The CDR3 is CASSSHRGNQGNTIYF. The CDR3 DNA follows: TGTGCCAGCAGCTCACACAGGGGGAACCAAGGAAACACCATATATTTT.

The rearrangement links TRBV7-9 to TRBJ1-5; no clear D. The CDR3 runs 14 residues. The V gene's germline CDR1 is SEHNR and CDR2 FQNEAQ (reference sequence). The germline V and J ends were trimmed by 1 base and 0 bases, with 4 bases remaining between them. In DNA form, the CDR3 reads TGTGCCAGCAGCTTAGACTTTAGCAATCAGCCCCAGCATTTT. Its protein is CASSLDFSNQPQHF.

The chain combines TRBV7-9 with TRBJ2-1; D perhaps matches TRBD2 (5 bases). Trimming shortened V by 6 bases and J by 2 bases, and 17 bases separated the two germline ends. The CDR3 consists of 16 residues. Germline V gene lookup returns CDR1 SEHNR and CDR2 FQNEAQ (reference sequence). In DNA, the CDR3 is TGTGCCAGCAGTCCTATAGCTCCGACTACCTACAATGAGCAGTTCTTC. Translated, it gives CASSPIAPTTYNEQFF.

The chain recombines TRBV7-9 with TRBJ2-7, with D possibly matching TRBD1 (6 bases). V was cut by 2 bases and J by 5 bases, with 7 bases left in between. Germline-derived CDR1 and CDR2 are SEHNR and FQNEAQ (reference sequence). This CDR3 has 12 residues. CDR3 nucleotide sequence: TGTGCCAGCAGCTTACACAGGGACGAGCAGTACTTC. It is translated as CASSLHRDEQYF.

This clone was counted a few times. The chain couples TRBV30 to TRBJ2-7, with TRBD1 as a possible D gene (6 bases). The length of the CDR3 is 15 residues. V was pared by 0 bases and J by 3 bases, with 15 bases between. Germline CDR1 is GTSNPN and CDR2 is SVGIG (reference sequence). The CDR3 nucleotides read TGTGCCTGGAGTGTAGGCAGGGGCGGATACTACGAGCAGTACTTC. Protein sequence: CAWSVGRGGYYEQYF.

The V call is TRBV19, the J call TRBJ1-1, with a tentative D call TRBD1 (5 bases). This CDR3 has 16 amino acids. Trimming removed 7 bases from V and 3 bases from J, with 21 bases in between. CDR1 LNHDA and CDR2 SQIVND come from the germline V gene (reference sequence). CDR3 bases: TGTGCCAGTATGGGGGGAAGAGATCGATTTGACACTGAAGCTTTCTTT. Translating it yields CASMGGRDRFDTEAFF.